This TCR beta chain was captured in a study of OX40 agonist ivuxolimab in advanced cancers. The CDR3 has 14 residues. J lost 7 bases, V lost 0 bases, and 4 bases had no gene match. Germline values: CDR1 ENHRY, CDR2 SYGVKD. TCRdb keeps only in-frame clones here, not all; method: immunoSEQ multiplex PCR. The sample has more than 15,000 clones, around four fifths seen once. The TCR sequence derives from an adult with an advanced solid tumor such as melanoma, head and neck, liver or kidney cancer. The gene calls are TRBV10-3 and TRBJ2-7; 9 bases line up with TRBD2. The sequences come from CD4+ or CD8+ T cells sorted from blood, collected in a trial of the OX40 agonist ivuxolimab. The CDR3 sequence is CAISESVLAGEQYF. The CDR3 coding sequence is TGTGCCATCAGTGAGTCGGTCCTAGCGGGGGAGCAGTACTTC.